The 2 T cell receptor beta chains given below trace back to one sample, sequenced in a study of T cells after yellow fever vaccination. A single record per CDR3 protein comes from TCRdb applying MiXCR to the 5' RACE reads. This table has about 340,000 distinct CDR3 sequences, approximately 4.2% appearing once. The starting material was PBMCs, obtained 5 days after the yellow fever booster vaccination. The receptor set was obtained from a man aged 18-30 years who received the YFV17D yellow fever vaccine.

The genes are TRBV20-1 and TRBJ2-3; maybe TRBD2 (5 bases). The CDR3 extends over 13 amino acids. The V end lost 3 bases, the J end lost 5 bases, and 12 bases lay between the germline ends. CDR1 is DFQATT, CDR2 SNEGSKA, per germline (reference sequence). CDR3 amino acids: CSASGDREDTQYF. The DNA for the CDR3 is TGCAGTGCTAGTGGGGATCGGGAAGATACGCAGTATTTT.

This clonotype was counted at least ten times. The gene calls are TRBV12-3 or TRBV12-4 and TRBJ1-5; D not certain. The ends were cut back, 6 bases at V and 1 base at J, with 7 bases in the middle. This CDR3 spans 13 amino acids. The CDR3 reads CASSQRSNQPQHF. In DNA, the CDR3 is TGTGCCAGCAGCCAGCGCAGCAATCAGCCCCAGCATTTT.